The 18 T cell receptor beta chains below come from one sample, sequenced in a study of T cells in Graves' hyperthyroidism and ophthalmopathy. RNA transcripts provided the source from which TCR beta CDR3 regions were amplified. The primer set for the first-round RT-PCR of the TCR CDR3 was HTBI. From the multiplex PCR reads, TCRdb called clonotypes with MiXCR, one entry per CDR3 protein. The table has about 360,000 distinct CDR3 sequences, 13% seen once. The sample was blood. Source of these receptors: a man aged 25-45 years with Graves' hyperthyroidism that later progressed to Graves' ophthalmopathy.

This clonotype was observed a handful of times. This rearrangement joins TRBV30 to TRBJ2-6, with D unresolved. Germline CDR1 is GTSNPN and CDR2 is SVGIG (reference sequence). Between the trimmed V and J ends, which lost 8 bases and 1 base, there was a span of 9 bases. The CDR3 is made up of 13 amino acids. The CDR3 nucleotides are TGTGCCGGGATTTTGTCTGGGGCCAACGTCCTGACTTTC. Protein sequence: CAGILSGANVLTF.

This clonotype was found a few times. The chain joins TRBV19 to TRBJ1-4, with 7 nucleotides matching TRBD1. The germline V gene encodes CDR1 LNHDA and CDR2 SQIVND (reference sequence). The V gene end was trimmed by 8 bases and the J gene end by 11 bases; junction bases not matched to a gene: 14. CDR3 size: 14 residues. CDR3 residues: CASSLYGTADKLFF. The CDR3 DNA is TGTGCCAGTTCGCTCTACGGGACAGCCGATAAACTGTTTTTT.

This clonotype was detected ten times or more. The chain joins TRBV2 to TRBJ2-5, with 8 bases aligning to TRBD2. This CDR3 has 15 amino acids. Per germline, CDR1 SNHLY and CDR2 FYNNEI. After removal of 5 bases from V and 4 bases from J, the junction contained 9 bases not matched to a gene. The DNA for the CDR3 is TGTGCCAGCAGTCCCCTCGGCGGGGGGCTAGAGACCCAGTACTTC. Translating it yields CASSPLGGGLETQYF.

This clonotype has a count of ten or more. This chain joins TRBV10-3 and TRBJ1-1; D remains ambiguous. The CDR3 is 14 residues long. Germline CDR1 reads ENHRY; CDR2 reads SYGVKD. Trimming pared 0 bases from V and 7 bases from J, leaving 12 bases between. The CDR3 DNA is TGTGCCATCAGTGAGTCGACGGCGGGCGATGAAGCTTTCTTT. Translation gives CAISESTAGDEAFF.

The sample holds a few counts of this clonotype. DNA of the CDR3: TGTGCCAGCAAAATGGGGGGGGGCAGTGGAAACATTCAGTACTTC. Residues: CASKMGGGSGNIQYF. The chain uses TRBV6-1 and TRBJ2-4; tentatively, D is TRBD2 (7 bases). The V gene lost 7 bases and the J gene lost 6 bases, with 19 bases spanning the gap. CDR3 length: 15 amino acids. Germline lookup yields CDR1 MNHNS and CDR2 SASEGT.

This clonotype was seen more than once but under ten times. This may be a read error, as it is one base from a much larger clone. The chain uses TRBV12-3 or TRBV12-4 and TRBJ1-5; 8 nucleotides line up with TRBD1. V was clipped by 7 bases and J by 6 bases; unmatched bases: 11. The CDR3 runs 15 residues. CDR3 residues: CASTRETGVIQPQHF. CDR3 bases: TGTGCCAGCACTCGCGAGACAGGGGTAATTCAGCCCCAGCATTTT.

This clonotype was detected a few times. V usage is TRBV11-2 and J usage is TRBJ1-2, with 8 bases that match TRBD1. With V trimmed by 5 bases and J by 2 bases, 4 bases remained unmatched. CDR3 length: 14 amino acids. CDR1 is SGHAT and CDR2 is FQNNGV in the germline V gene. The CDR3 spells CASSAGGGNYGYTF. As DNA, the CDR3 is TGTGCCAGCAGCGCAGGGGGCGGCAACTATGGCTACACCTTC.

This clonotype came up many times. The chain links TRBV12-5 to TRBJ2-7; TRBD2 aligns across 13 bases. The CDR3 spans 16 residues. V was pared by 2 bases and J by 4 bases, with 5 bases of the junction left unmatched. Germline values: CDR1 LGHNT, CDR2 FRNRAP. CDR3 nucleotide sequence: TGTGCTAGTGGTTTGCCCCGGACTAGCGGGGGTTACGAGCAGTACTTC. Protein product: CASGLPRTSGGYEQYF.

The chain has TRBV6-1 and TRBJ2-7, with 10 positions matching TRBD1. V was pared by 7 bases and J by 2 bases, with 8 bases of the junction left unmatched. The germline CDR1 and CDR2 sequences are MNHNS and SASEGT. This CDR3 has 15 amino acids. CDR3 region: CASIPTGQGTYEQYF. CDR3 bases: TGTGCCAGCATTCCTACGGGACAGGGGACCTACGAGCAGTACTTC.

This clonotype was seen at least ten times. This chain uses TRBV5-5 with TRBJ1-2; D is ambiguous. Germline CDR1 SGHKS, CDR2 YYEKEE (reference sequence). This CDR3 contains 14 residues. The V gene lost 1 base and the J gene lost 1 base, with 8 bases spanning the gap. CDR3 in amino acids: CASSLWQDNYGYTF. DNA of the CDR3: TGTGCCAGCAGCTTGTGGCAGGATAACTATGGCTACACCTTC.

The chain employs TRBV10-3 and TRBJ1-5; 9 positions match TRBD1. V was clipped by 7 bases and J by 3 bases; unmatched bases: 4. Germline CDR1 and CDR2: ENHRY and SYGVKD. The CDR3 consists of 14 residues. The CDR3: CAINTGGNNQPQHF. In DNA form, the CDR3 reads TGTGCCATCAATACAGGGGGCAACAATCAGCCCCAGCATTTT.

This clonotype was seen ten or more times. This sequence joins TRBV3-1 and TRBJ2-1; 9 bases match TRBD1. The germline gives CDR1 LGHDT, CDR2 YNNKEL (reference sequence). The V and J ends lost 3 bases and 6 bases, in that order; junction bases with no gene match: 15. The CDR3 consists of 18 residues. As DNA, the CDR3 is TGTGCCAGCAGCCAGGACAGGGGAAGAGTACAGGGGACCAATGAGCAGTTCTTC. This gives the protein CASSQDRGRVQGTNEQFF.

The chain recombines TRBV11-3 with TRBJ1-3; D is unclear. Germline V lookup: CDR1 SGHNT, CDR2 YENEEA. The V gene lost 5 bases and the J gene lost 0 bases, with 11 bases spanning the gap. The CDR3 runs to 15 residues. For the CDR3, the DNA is TGTGCCAGCAGCCCGGACGTTGGCTCTGGAAACACCATATATTTT. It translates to CASSPDVGSGNTIYF.

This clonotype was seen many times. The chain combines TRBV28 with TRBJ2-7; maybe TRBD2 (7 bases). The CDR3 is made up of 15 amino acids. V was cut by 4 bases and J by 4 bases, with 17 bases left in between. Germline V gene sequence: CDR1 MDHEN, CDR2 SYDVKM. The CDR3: CASSSTGGNIYEQYF. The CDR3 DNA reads TGTGCCAGCAGTTCGACGGGGGGCAACATATACGAGCAGTACTTC.

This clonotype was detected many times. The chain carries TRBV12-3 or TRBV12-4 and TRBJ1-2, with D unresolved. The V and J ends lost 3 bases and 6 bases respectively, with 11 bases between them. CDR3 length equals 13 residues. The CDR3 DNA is TGTGCCAGCAGTTTGGCCAGTTTAAATGGCTACACCTTC. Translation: CASSLASLNGYTF.

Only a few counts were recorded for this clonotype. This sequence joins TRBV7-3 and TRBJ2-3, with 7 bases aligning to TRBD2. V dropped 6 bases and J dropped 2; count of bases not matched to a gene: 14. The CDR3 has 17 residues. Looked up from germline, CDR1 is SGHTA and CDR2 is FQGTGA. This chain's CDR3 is CASSPNDAGLPTDTQYF. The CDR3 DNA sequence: TGTGCCAGCAGTCCTAACGATGCGGGACTACCCACAGATACGCAGTATTTT.

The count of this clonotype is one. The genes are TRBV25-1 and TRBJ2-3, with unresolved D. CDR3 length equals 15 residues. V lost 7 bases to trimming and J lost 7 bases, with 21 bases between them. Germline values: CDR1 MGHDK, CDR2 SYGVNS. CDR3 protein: CASKNSLGGRYTQYF. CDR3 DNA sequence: TGTGCCAGCAAGAATAGCCTTGGCGGCAGATATACGCAGTATTTT.

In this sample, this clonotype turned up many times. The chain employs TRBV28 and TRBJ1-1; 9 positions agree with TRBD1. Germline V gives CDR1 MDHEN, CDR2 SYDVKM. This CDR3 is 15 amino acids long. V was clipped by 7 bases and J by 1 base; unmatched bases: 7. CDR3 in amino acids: CASTTLGQGNTEAFF. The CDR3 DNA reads TGTGCCAGCACCACTTTGGGACAGGGGAACACTGAAGCTTTCTTT.